The rows below give T cell receptor beta chains drawn from one sample of a study of cytomegalovirus exposure and HLA in healthy donors. TCRdb's table, derived via immunoSEQ multiplex PCR, lists solely in-frame clones and lacks some. The repertoire holds approximately 190,000 clones, with roughly 80% as singletons. Specimen: PBMCs. The receptor set was obtained from a man in his forties in good health and CMV-seropositive. CDR3s include the opening cysteine and the closing phenylalanine or tryptophan. A D gene is named only where the DNA matches it firmly. Clone size is given for some rows only: seen once, a few or many times, or a class if the clone is expanded.

D: TRBD1; size: NA; J: TRBJ1-2; V: TRBV7-9; CDR3: CASSPGQGYGYTF; DNA: TGTGCCAGCAGCCCGGGACAGGGTTATGGCTACACCTTC
D: TRBD1; size: few; J: TRBJ2-5; V: TRBV29-1; CDR3: CSVCLDRVLSKTQYF; DNA: TGCAGCGTTTGCCTTGACAGGGTGTTATCGAAGACCCAGTACTTC
D: TRBD1; size: NA; J: TRBJ2-5; V: TRBV7-9; CDR3: CASRFTGGDETQYF; DNA: TGTGCCAGCAGATTCACAGGGGGCGATGAGACCCAGTACTTC
D: NA; size: NA; J: TRBJ2-7; V: TRBV2; CDR3: CASSDTVRSYEQYF; DNA: TGTGCCAGCAGTGATACGGTACGCTCCTACGAGCAGTACTTC
D: NA; size: NA; J: TRBJ1-1; V: TRBV18; CDR3: CASSPTQGFDTEAFF; DNA: TGTGCCAGCTCACCAACACAGGGATTTGACACTGAAGCTTTCTTT
D: TRBD1; size: NA; J: TRBJ1-3; V: TRBV6-6; CDR3: CASSRGLSGNTIYF; DNA: TGTGCCAGCAGCAGGGGGCTGTCTGGAAACACCATATATTTT
D: NA; size: NA; J: TRBJ2-1; V: TRBV5-1; CDR3: CASSLGGYNEQFF; DNA: TGCGCCAGCAGCTTGGGAGGATACAATGAGCAGTTCTTC
D: TRBD2; size: NA; J: TRBJ2-1; V: TRBV7-3; CDR3: CASSSPGLAGGEQFF; DNA: TGTGCCAGCAGCTCGCCGGGACTAGCGGGGGGGGAGCAGTTCTTC
D: NA; size: NA; J: TRBJ1-1; V: TRBV7-9; CDR3: CASSSPAGSKQAFF; DNA: TGTGCCAGCAGCTCCCCCGCGGGATCTAAACAAGCTTTCTTT
D: NA; size: NA; J: TRBJ1-1; V: TRBV28; CDR3: CASSLSGSNTEAFF; DNA: TGTGCCAGCAGTTTATCAGGGTCTAACACTGAAGCTTTCTTT
D: TRBD2; size: NA; J: TRBJ2-1; V: TRBV18; CDR3: CASSHGGNEQFF; DNA: TGTGCCAGCTCACACGGGGGGAATGAGCAGTTCTTC
D: NA; size: NA; J: TRBJ2-1; V: TRBV6-6; CDR3: CASSYNPTGNNEQFF; DNA: TGTGCCAGCAGTTACAACCCCACGGGAAACAATGAGCAGTTCTTC
D: NA; size: NA; J: TRBJ1-1; V: TRBV29-1; CDR3: CSGQLNTEAFF; DNA: TGCAGCGGACAGCTGAACACTGAAGCTTTCTTT
D: NA; size: NA; J: TRBJ2-5; V: TRBV11-2; CDR3: CASSLAGGTETQYF; DNA: TGTGCCAGCAGCTTAGCGGGCGGGACAGAGACCCAGTACTTC
D: NA; size: few; J: TRBJ2-7; V: TRBV19; CDR3: CASSIGSAYEQYF; DNA: TGTGCCAGTAGTATAGGCAGTGCTTACGAGCAGTACTTC
D: TRBD2; size: NA; J: TRBJ2-7; V: TRBV10-1; CDR3: CASRAGTSGGLPYEQYF; DNA: TGCGCCAGCAGAGCCGGGACTAGCGGGGGCCTTCCCTACGAGCAGTACTTC
D: TRBD1; size: NA; J: TRBJ2-1; V: TRBV28; CDR3: CASSFRGQHNEQFF; DNA: TGTGCCAGCAGTTTCAGGGGACAGCACAATGAGCAGTTCTTC
D: NA; size: NA; J: TRBJ1-5; V: TRBV6-5; CDR3: CASSYTGLGSQPQHF; DNA: TGTGCCAGCAGCTACACAGGGCTGGGCTCGCAGCCCCAGCATTTT
D: NA; size: NA; J: TRBJ2-7; V: TRBV14; CDR3: CASSQGVVGTLQYF; DNA: TGTGCCAGCAGCCAAGGAGTCGTCGGGACACTGCAGTACTTC
D: TRBD1; size: few; J: TRBJ1-5; V: TRBV28; CDR3: CASSSGQGNQPQHF; DNA: TGTGCCAGCAGTTCCGGACAGGGCAATCAGCCCCAGCATTTT
D: TRBD2; size: NA; J: TRBJ2-1; V: TRBV5-1; CDR3: CASSRMTGTSGNFGYEQFF; DNA: TGCGCCAGCAGTCGCATGACAGGGACTAGCGGGAACTTTGGGTATGAGCAGTTCTTC
D: NA; size: NA; J: TRBJ1-1; V: TRBV10-3; CDR3: CAISEGAGLTEAFF; DNA: TGTGCCATCAGCGAGGGTGCGGGGCTCACTGAAGCTTTCTTT
D: TRBD2; size: few; J: TRBJ2-3; V: TRBV5-1; CDR3: CASSLTSGPSDTQYF; DNA: TGCGCCAGCAGCTTGACTAGCGGGCCCTCAGATACGCAGTATTTT
D: NA; size: NA; J: TRBJ2-3; V: TRBV7-8; CDR3: CASSFRTGTDTQYF; DNA: TGTGCCAGCAGCTTCCGGACAGGCACAGATACGCAGTATTTT
D: TRBD1; size: NA; J: TRBJ1-4; V: TRBV5-1; CDR3: CATSVQGTGDEKLFF; DNA: TGCGCCACCTCGGTCCAAGGGACAGGGGACGAAAAACTGTTTTTT
D: TRBD1; size: NA; J: TRBJ1-5; V: TRBV6-1; CDR3: CASSVDRGFGNQPQHF; DNA: TGTGCCAGCAGTGTAGACAGGGGGTTTGGCAATCAGCCCCAGCATTTT
D: NA; size: NA; J: TRBJ2-5; V: TRBV5-6; CDR3: CASSLFRETQYF; DNA: TGTGCCAGCAGCTTGTTTCGAGAGACCCAGTACTTC
D: NA; size: NA; J: TRBJ2-5; V: TRBV19; CDR3: CASSIGQGMRETQYF; DNA: TGTGCCAGTAGTATAGGGCAGGGGATGCGAGAGACCCAGTACTTC
D: NA; size: NA; J: TRBJ2-7; V: TRBV2; CDR3: CASSAPVTMYF; DNA: TGTGCCAGCAGTGCCCCGGTGACTATGTACTTC
D: NA; size: NA; J: TRBJ2-1; V: TRBV7-3; CDR3: CASSDPAGYNEQFF; DNA: TGTGCCAGCAGCGACCCAGCAGGCTACAATGAGCAGTTCTTC
D: TRBD2; size: once; J: TRBJ2-7; V: TRBV27; CDR3: CASSERLAGVQYF; DNA: TGTGCCAGCAGTGAAAGACTAGCGGGGGTGCAGTACTTC
D: NA; size: NA; J: TRBJ2-1; V: TRBV7-6; CDR3: CASSRLEQFF; DNA: TGTGCCAGCAGCAGACTCGAGCAGTTCTTC
D: TRBD2; size: NA; J: TRBJ2-2; V: TRBV19; CDR3: CASSKGLAGPANTGELFF; DNA: TGTGCCAGTAGTAAGGGACTAGCGGGGCCCGCGAACACCGGGGAGCTGTTTTTT
D: TRBD2; size: NA; J: TRBJ2-7; V: TRBV2; CDR3: CASSHRDLAVYEQYF; DNA: TGTGCCAGCAGTCATAGGGACCTAGCGGTCTACGAGCAGTACTTC
D: NA; size: NA; J: TRBJ2-1; V: TRBV6-1; CDR3: CASTLPGPGNEQFF; DNA: TGTGCCAGCACCTTACCGGGCCCGGGGAATGAGCAGTTCTTC
D: NA; size: NA; J: TRBJ1-1; V: TRBV5-1; CDR3: CASTLSGALNTEAFF; DNA: TGCGCCAGCACCCTATCAGGGGCTCTGAACACTGAAGCTTTCTTT
D: NA; size: NA; J: TRBJ2-5; V: TRBV28; CDR3: CASSPLSGETQYF; DNA: TGTGCCAGCAGTCCCCTCTCCGGGGAGACCCAGTACTTC
D: TRBD1; size: NA; J: TRBJ1-1; V: TRBV5-1; CDR3: CASSQGGTGGGTEAFF; DNA: TGCGCCAGCAGCCAGGGGGGGACAGGCGGGGGAACTGAAGCTTTCTTT
D: TRBD1; size: once; J: TRBJ2-1; V: TRBV28; CDR3: CASSPTGSLGQFF; DNA: TGTGCCAGCAGTCCGACAGGGAGCCTTGGGCAGTTCTTC
D: TRBD2; size: once; J: TRBJ2-3; V: TRBV27; CDR3: CASSPPGLAGPRGDTQYF; DNA: TGTGCCAGCAGTCCGCCGGGACTAGCGGGACCCAGGGGGGATACGCAGTATTTT
D: NA; size: NA; J: TRBJ1-5; V: TRBV6-1; CDR3: CASSGLRGNQPQHF; DNA: TGTGCCAGCAGTGGGTTGAGGGGGAATCAGCCCCAGCATTTT
D: TRBD1; size: few; J: TRBJ2-5; V: TRBV15; CDR3: CATSMGTGEETQYF; DNA: TGTGCCACCAGCATGGGAACAGGGGAAGAGACCCAGTACTTC
D: NA; size: NA; J: TRBJ2-1; V: TRBV19; CDR3: CATTMDSVYNEQFF; DNA: TGTGCCACAACTATGGACAGTGTCTACAATGAGCAGTTCTTC
D: NA; size: NA; J: TRBJ1-2; V: TRBV4-2; CDR3: CASSQGADGYTF; DNA: TGTGCCAGCAGCCAAGGGGCCGATGGCTACACCTTC
D: TRBD1; size: NA; J: TRBJ1-2; V: TRBV7-3; CDR3: CASSRTGGYGYTF; DNA: TGTGCCAGCAGCCGGACAGGGGGCTATGGCTACACCTTC
D: TRBD1; size: NA; J: TRBJ2-7; V: TRBV6-5; CDR3: CASSYRQGRYEQYF; DNA: TGTGCCAGCAGTTACCGACAGGGGCGCTACGAGCAGTACTTC
D: NA; size: NA; J: TRBJ2-7; V: TRBV7-8; CDR3: CASSFAGAHNYEQYF; DNA: TGTGCCAGCAGCTTCGCAGGGGCGCACAACTACGAGCAGTACTTC
D: NA; size: NA; J: TRBJ2-2; V: TRBV4-3; CDR3: CASSQDSDITGELFF; DNA: TGCGCCAGCAGCCAAGATTCGGACATCACCGGGGAGCTGTTTTTT